The clone carrying this T cell receptor (beta chain) was seen more than once but under ten times. Its target is unknown. The source of the sample is a study of blood T cells in healthy people across ages. Between the trimmed V and J ends, which lost 4 bases and 0 bases, there was a span of 10 bases. Germline CDR1 is SNHLY and CDR2 is FYNNEI. This CDR3 contains 15 residues. Then a second PCR, running roughly 7 to 11 cycles, was carried out with a sample-barcoded 5' primer and a J-beta primer mix. TCRdb independently ran MiXCR on the 5' RACE reads; one entry per CDR3 protein. The table records roughly 650,000 distinct CDR3 sequences, roughly 30% of them present only once. Study conclusions and caveats: Diversity of TCR beta per million T cells declined in a roughly linear way with age.

Input material: blood. The chain is built from TRBV2 and TRBJ2-1; possible D gene TRBD2, 5 bases. This receptor was identified in a woman over 75 in good health. CDR3 sequence (DNA): TGTGCCAGCAGTGGATGGAGGAGCTCCTACAATGAGCAGTTCTTC. Translation gives CASSGWRSSYNEQFF.